The 26 T cell receptor beta chains below all came from one sample that was sequenced in a study of blood T cell repertoires in COVID-19. TCRdb's table, derived via immunoSEQ multiplex PCR, lists solely in-frame clones and lacks some. The sample has about 280,000 clones, 70% to 90% seen once. Sequencing was performed on peripheral blood. These receptors originate from a man aged 18-30 years with active or convalescent COVID-19.

The chain couples TRBV27 to TRBJ2-7; 8 bases map to TRBD2. Looked up from germline, CDR1 is MNHEY and CDR2 is SMNVEV (reference sequence). The CDR3 has 17 residues. Trimming removed 0 bases from V and 2 bases from J; junction bases left unmatched: 9. CDR3: CASSLSRRGGRAYEQYF. For the CDR3, the DNA is TGTGCCAGCAGTTTATCACGTCGGGGGGGCCGCGCCTACGAGCAGTACTTC.

This chain connects TRBV7-2 to TRBJ1-3; a possible D gene is TRBD1 (5 bases). CDR3 length: 19 residues. Trimming cost V 1 base and J 0 bases, with 19 bases left between them. Germline-derived CDR1 and CDR2 are SGHTA and FQGNSA. CDR3 bases: TGTGCCAGCAGCTTAGATGCAGGGCTTCTGGTTCACTCTGGAAACACCATATATTTT. The encoded protein is CASSLDAGLLVHSGNTIYF.

The rearrangement links TRBV19 to TRBJ1-1; D unclear. Trimming left V 10 bases short and J 4 bases short, with 13 bases between. The CDR3 length is 12 residues. Germline assignment: CDR1 LNHDA and CDR2 SQIVND (reference sequence). DNA for the CDR3: TGTGCCACTCGAGGGAGACCCACTGAAGCTTTCTTT. Translation gives CATRGRPTEAFF.

This clone was observed at least ten times. The rearrangement joins TRBV15 to TRBJ2-3; TRBD2 might be the D (5 bases). V was pared by 5 bases and J by 1 base, with 13 bases between. Germline CDR1 LNHNV, CDR2 YYDKDF (reference sequence). The CDR3 loop spans 15 amino acids. The CDR3 nucleotides are TGTGCCACCAGCCAATCCGCGGGCGGCACAGATACGCAGTATTTT. Its protein product is CATSQSAGGTDTQYF. The variable domain in full, with the rest retrieved from reference TRBV15 and TRBJ2-3, is DAMVIQNPRYQVTQFGKPVTLSCSQTLNHNVMYWYQQKSSQAPKLLFHYYDKDFNNEADTPDNFQSRRPNTSFCFLDIRSPGLGDTAMYLCATSQSAGGTDTQYFGPGTRLTVL.

The chain couples TRBV6-1 to TRBJ2-7; possibly TRBD1 for D (5 bases). Germline V gene lookup returns CDR1 MNHNS and CDR2 SASEGT. This CDR3 has 17 amino acids. V gave up 0 bases and J gave up 5 bases, with 20 bases separating them. CDR3 sequence reads: CASSEALLYRTRDEQYF. As DNA, the CDR3 is TGTGCCAGCAGTGAAGCGCTTCTTTATAGGACAAGAGACGAGCAGTACTTC.

V gene TRBV6-5 combines with J gene TRBJ2-1, with D possibly matching TRBD2 (6 bases). This CDR3 is 15 amino acids long. Trimming removed 6 bases from V and 7 bases from J, with 19 bases in between. Germline loops: CDR1 MNHEY, CDR2 SVGAGI. The CDR3 bases are TGTGCCAGCAGATTGTTCTCGGGGGACGCAAATGAGCAGTTCTTC. Translation gives CASRLFSGDANEQFF.

The CDR3 sequence is CATSRGLGRGNYGYTF. The CDR3 DNA reads TGTGCCACCAGCAGAGGTCTGGGCAGGGGGAACTATGGCTACACCTTC. The chain employs TRBV15 and TRBJ1-2; the match to TRBD1 covers 7 bases. Germline CDR1 is LNHNV and CDR2 is YYDKDF (reference sequence). The J segment lost 2 bases and the V segment lost 1 base, leaving 7 bases of the junction unmatched. The CDR3 totals 16 residues.

This chain joins TRBV11-2 and TRBJ2-5; D may be TRBD2 (5 bases). Germline V gene lookup returns CDR1 SGHAT and CDR2 FQNNGV. The CDR3 has 11 amino acids. V gave up 10 bases and J gave up 5 bases, with 11 bases separating them. The CDR3 region has the DNA TGTGCCACCGGCGGGCTGGAGACCCAGTACTTC. Translated: CATGGLETQYF.

This clone was detected only once. This CDR3 is also generated by other DNA sequences in the sample. This chain uses TRBV7-2 with TRBJ1-1, with 8 bases aligning to TRBD1. Germline V lookup: CDR1 SGHTA, CDR2 FQGNSA. The CDR3 contains 15 residues. V shed 4 bases, J shed 0 bases, and the junction held 4 bases outside the gene matches. The CDR3 nucleotides are TGTGCCAGCAGCTGGGACAGGCGATTGAACACTGAAGCTTTCTTT. Translated, it gives CASSWDRRLNTEAFF.

V is TRBV5-5 and J is TRBJ1-2; D ambiguous. Germline V gene data show CDR1 as SGHKS and CDR2 as YYEKEE (reference sequence). V was clipped by 0 bases and J by 3 bases, with 15 bases between them. There are 16 residues in the CDR3. The DNA for the CDR3 is TGTGCCAGCAGCTTGGAGCCGACCCGGGATCACTATGGCTACACCTTC. Encoded protein: CASSLEPTRDHYGYTF.

The rearrangement joins TRBV9 to TRBJ2-1; D is perhaps TRBD2 (5 bases). Germline CDR1 reads SGDLS; CDR2 reads YYNGEE. Trimming took off 0 bases at V and 3 bases at J, with 13 bases between the two ends. The CDR3 totals 16 residues. The CDR3 protein is CASSVALLGSYNEQFF. In DNA, the CDR3 is TGTGCCAGCAGCGTAGCCCTTCTAGGGAGCTACAATGAGCAGTTCTTC.

V is TRBV6-5 and J is TRBJ2-3; tentative D call: TRBD2 (6 bases). Trimming took 7 bases from V and 3 from J, leaving 14 bases between them. CDR1 and CDR2 from the germline V gene are MNHEY and SVGAGI. The CDR3 totals 14 residues. CDR3 DNA sequence: TGTGCCAGCAAGTTGGAGGAGGGGACAGATACGCAGTATTTT. Encoded protein: CASKLEEGTDTQYF.

The chain has TRBV7-2 and TRBJ2-7; tentative D call: TRBD1 (6 bases). Germline V CDR1 and CDR2: SGHTA, FQGNSA. Trimming removed 5 bases from V and 2 bases from J, with 16 bases in between. The CDR3 runs 15 residues. DNA for the CDR3: TGTGCCAGCAGCCCCCGACAGACAGGTACCTACGAGCAGTACTTC. Encoded protein: CASSPRQTGTYEQYF.

The chain couples TRBV27 to TRBJ2-1, with D perhaps TRBD2 (6 bases). This CDR3 spans 15 amino acids. V was pared by 8 bases and J by 4 bases, with 18 bases between. Per the germline V gene, CDR1 is MNHEY and CDR2 is SMNVEV (reference sequence). CDR3 in amino acids: CASRPGRSPYNEQFF. As DNA, the CDR3 is TGTGCCAGCCGCCCCGGGAGATCTCCTTACAATGAGCAGTTCTTC.

This clone was counted between two and nine times. The CDR3 is CASRRMGAGAKETQYF. CDR3 coding DNA: TGTGCCAGTCGAAGAATGGGTGCAGGGGCGAAGGAGACCCAGTACTTC. This chain connects TRBV5-6 to TRBJ2-5; a weak D match, TRBD1 (6 bases). CDR3 length equals 16 residues. The germline V gene encodes CDR1 SGHDT and CDR2 YYEEEE. With 8 bases removed from V and 5 bases from J, the gap between germline ends came to 25 bases.

The CDR3 DNA reads as TGTGCCAGTAGTGCTACCGGGACAGGGATCTCCTATAATTCACCCCTCCACTTT. Its translation is CASSATGTGISYNSPLHF. The chain recombines TRBV19 with TRBJ1-6; 9 bases agree with TRBD1. Germline CDR1 reads LNHDA; CDR2 reads SQIVND (reference sequence). This CDR3 has 18 residues. V trimming: 5 bases; J trimming: 0 bases; junction bases outside the gene matches: 8.

The chain carries TRBV11-2 and TRBJ1-2, with D maybe TRBD1 (6 bases). Germline V gene sequence: CDR1 SGHAT, CDR2 FQNNGV. CDR3 length: 13 residues. V lost 5 bases, J lost 6 bases, and 13 bases lay in between. The CDR3 DNA is TGTGCCAGCAGCGGCGGACAGCACCATGGCTACACCTTC. The encoded protein is CASSGGQHHGYTF.

V gene TRBV5-6 combines with J gene TRBJ2-7, with a weak D call TRBD1 (5 bases). The CDR3 contains 16 residues. With 6 bases removed from V and 8 bases from J, the gap between germline ends came to 27 bases. Germline V gene lookup returns CDR1 SGHDT and CDR2 YYEEEE. In DNA, the CDR3 is TGTGCCAGCACCTCCAATGTGGGGCCAGGTTTTATCAAGCAGTACTTC. It encodes CASTSNVGPGFIKQYF.

This rearrangement joins TRBV2 to TRBJ2-1; 10 bases fit TRBD2. Germline CDR1 and CDR2: SNHLY and FYNNEI. The CDR3 loop spans 14 amino acids. J gave up 8 bases and V 3 bases, and 4 bases lay outside the gene matches. CDR3: CASSDSGGPDEQFF. In DNA form, the CDR3 reads TGTGCCAGCAGTGATAGCGGGGGGCCGGATGAGCAGTTCTTC.

This rearrangement joins TRBV7-6 to TRBJ2-6, with 7 bases that match TRBD1. Looked up from germline, CDR1 is SGHVS and CDR2 is FNYEAQ. After removal of 2 bases from V and 2 bases from J, the junction contained 0 bases not matched to a gene. This CDR3 has 15 amino acids. CDR3 sequence (DNA): TGTGCCAGCAGCTTACAGGGGGCTGGGGCCAACGTCCTGACTTTC. It codes for CASSLQGAGANVLTF.

The CDR3 DNA reads TGTGCCAGCAGCCAAGATGCTAGCGGGAGCACAGATACGCAGTATTTT. It encodes CASSQDASGSTDTQYF. This rearrangement joins TRBV3-1 (or the pseudogene TRBV3-2) to TRBJ2-3; 8 bases align to TRBD2. CDR3 length equals 16 residues. Looked up from germline, CDR1 is LGHDT and CDR2 is YNNKEL (reference sequence). V gave up 0 bases and J gave up 0 bases; unmatched junction bases: 2.

The chain carries TRBV7-2 and TRBJ1-2; a weak D match, TRBD1 (6 bases). The germline V and J ends were trimmed by 6 bases and 4 bases, with 15 bases remaining between them. Germline CDR1 reads SGHTA; CDR2 reads FQGNSA. The CDR3 loop spans 14 amino acids. CDR3 protein: CASRNRQVTYGYTF. CDR3 nucleotide sequence: TGTGCCAGCAGAAACCGACAGGTGACCTATGGCTACACCTTC.

The V gene is TRBV5-1, the J gene TRBJ1-1; the match to TRBD1 covers 7 bases. After removal of 6 bases from V and 2 bases from J, the junction contained 7 bases not matched to a gene. CDR1 and CDR2 (germline): SGHRS, YFSETQ. The CDR3 extends over 14 amino acids. For the CDR3, the DNA is TGCGCCAGCACGTACTCAGGGGGTAACACTGAAGCTTTCTTT. It specifies CASTYSGGNTEAFF.

In DNA, the CDR3 is TGTGCCAGCAGCTCCGATTCACAGGGCTCTGGAAACACCATATATTTT. Amino acid sequence: CASSSDSQGSGNTIYF. The genes are TRBV7-6 and TRBJ1-3; D is perhaps TRBD1 (6 bases). Germline V gives CDR1 SGHVS, CDR2 FNYEAQ. CDR3 length equals 16 residues. V lost 4 bases to trimming and J lost 0 bases, with 13 bases between them.

The chain employs TRBV27 and TRBJ1-2; 8 bases line up with TRBD1. The CDR3 length is 13 residues. Germline V gene sequence: CDR1 MNHEY, CDR2 SMNVEV (reference sequence). Unmatched junction bases numbered 2, after V lost 3 bases and J lost 5 bases. CDR3 protein: CASSLTGAYGYTF. CDR3 sequence (DNA): TGTGCCAGCAGTTTGACAGGGGCATATGGCTACACCTTC.

As to this clone: The sample holds other DNA sequences that translate to the same CDR3. V and J are TRBV9 and TRBJ2-7; tentative D call: TRBD2 (6 bases). The ends were cut back, 0 bases at V and 2 bases at J, with 9 bases in the middle. Germline lookup yields CDR1 SGDLS and CDR2 YYNGEE. The CDR3 extends over 14 amino acids. CDR3 nucleotide sequence: TGTGCCAGCAGCGTAGACGGGGGTGCCTACGAGCAGTACTTC. It encodes CASSVDGGAYEQYF.